This TCR beta chain was sequenced for a study of post-analysis software for immune sequencing data. In the study overall: Progressive-relapsing, secondary progressive and relapsing-remitting multiple sclerosis were among the disease courses included. The study's findings and limits: TRBV segments more frequent in patients than in controls numbered roughly 5 and included TRBV5-6, TRBV5-1 and TRBV20-1. Those with multiple sclerosis, the patient group, showed significantly lower normalized Chao1 diversity than controls. When the samples were clustered directly with F measure, those that had been prepared in the same batch showed strong co-clustering.

This clonotype was found a few times. Its specificity is not known. Included in the TCR beta cDNA libraries were unique molecular identifiers. TCRdb reprocessed the PCR reads via MiXCR and lists one record per CDR3 protein. The sample includes roughly 600,000 distinct CDR3 sequences, about 44% of them seen just once. The V and J ends lost 2 bases and 2 bases respectively, with 13 bases between them. Per the germline V gene, CDR1 is MNHEY and CDR2 is SVGAGI. The CDR3 extends over 15 amino acids. The TCR originated in a girl between 5 and 17 years old with multiple sclerosis. The rearrangement joins TRBV6-5 to TRBJ2-7; possible D gene TRBD1, 7 bases. The specimen was blood. For the CDR3, the DNA is TGTGCCAGCAGTTACGGGCAGGGGGGTGCCTACGAGCAGTACTTC. It yields the protein CASSYGQGGAYEQYF.